The 25 T cell receptor beta chains presented below share a single source sample, sequenced in a study of regulatory T cells in long-lasting Graves disease. Time point denoted: newly diagnosed GD, antithyroid drugs for less than 3 months. PBMCs were the source of the RNA used for TCR sequencing. Arm-PCR of CDR3 regions with iRepertoire HTBI primers generated TCR beta libraries. TCRdb re-called the multiplex PCR reads with MiXCR, one entry per CDR3 protein. The sample yields 560,000 or so distinct CDR3 sequences, about 16% seen once. The data also belong to a second study, concerning T cells in Graves' hyperthyroidism and ophthalmopathy.

The sequencing here drew on peripheral blood mononuclear cells (PBMCs), taken at new diagnosis, from a patient treated with antithyroid drugs. These receptors all stem from a man between 18 and 29 years old with Graves disease.

This chain links TRBV6-1 with TRBJ1-6; D gene ambiguous. Germline V CDR1 and CDR2: MNHNS, SASEGT. The CDR3 is made up of 13 amino acids. V dropped 6 bases and J dropped 8 bases, with 11 bases sitting between them. The CDR3 spells CASRIASDSPLHF. CDR3 nucleotide sequence: TGTGCCAGCAGAATAGCGAGCGATTCACCCCTCCACTTT.

This chain connects TRBV2 to TRBJ1-1; D uncertain. Germline CDR1 and CDR2: SNHLY and FYNNEI. V lost 3 bases to trimming and J lost 7 bases, with 12 bases between them. The CDR3 consists of 13 residues. The DNA for the CDR3 is TGTGCCAGCAGTGACGCGGGCGTGGGTGAAGCTTTCTTT. Encoded protein: CASSDAGVGEAFF.

The chain couples TRBV12-3 or TRBV12-4 to TRBJ2-1; the D gene is possibly TRBD1 (5 bases). The CDR3 is made up of 12 amino acids. Deletions cut 4 bases from V and 6 bases from J, with 7 bases between. CDR3 bases: TGTGCCAGCAGTTCACAGGCCAATGAGCAGTTCTTC. This gives the protein CASSSQANEQFF.

The chain carries TRBV19 and TRBJ2-3; D not certain. Between the trimmed V and J ends, which lost 8 bases and 1 base, there was a span of 16 bases. The length of the CDR3 is 15 residues. Germline V gene data show CDR1 as LNHDA and CDR2 as SQIVND (reference sequence). The CDR3: CASGLRAEGTDTQYF. The DNA for the CDR3 is TGTGCCAGTGGTCTTAGGGCAGAGGGCACAGATACGCAGTATTTT.

Turning to this clonotype: The junction and the germline gene differ at one end; a read error may be behind it. The rearrangement joins TRBV20-1 to TRBJ1-2, with no clear D. The CDR3 spans 11 residues. Germline V gene data show CDR1 as DFQATT and CDR2 as SNEGSKA (reference sequence). CDR3 sequence (DNA): TGCAGTGCTGGAGGAGTCGATGGTCCCCCTTTC. Translated: CSAGGVDGPPF.

With regard to this clonotype: One junction end disagrees with the germline gene, perhaps due to a read error. The chain has TRBV5-1 and TRBJ1-1, with D unclear. Germline CDR1 reads SGHRS; CDR2 reads YFSETQ. The CDR3 has 14 amino acids. In nucleotides, the CDR3 is TGCGCCAACAGCTTGTTTTCCGGGAACACTGAAGCTTTCTTT. It is translated as CANSLFSGNTEAFF.

This sequence joins TRBV15 and TRBJ2-7; 7 nucleotides line up with TRBD1. The CDR3 consists of 11 residues. In germline, CDR1 is LNHNV, CDR2 YYDKDF (reference sequence). Trimming cost V 9 bases and J 7 bases; bases outside gene matches: 6. Here the CDR3 reads CATRQGKEQYF. As DNA, the CDR3 is TGTGCCACGCGACAGGGAAAGGAGCAGTACTTC. The whole variable domain, remainder taken from reference TRBV15 and TRBJ2-7, is DAMVIQNPRYQVTQFGKPVTLSCSQTLNHNVMYWYQQKSSQAPKLLFHYYDKDFNNEADTPDNFQSRRPNTSFCFLDIRSPGLGDTAMYLCATRQGKEQYFGPGTRLTVT.

This chain joins TRBV30 and TRBJ2-3; D remains ambiguous. Germline assignment: CDR1 GTSNPN and CDR2 SVGIG (reference sequence). V was shortened by 3 bases and J by 4 bases, with 14 bases between the two germline ends. CDR3 length equals 14 residues. This CDR3 reads CAWRAPSGADTQYF. CDR3 DNA: TGTGCCTGGAGAGCGCCCTCGGGCGCAGATACGCAGTATTTT.

The chain uses TRBV29-1 and TRBJ2-1, with TRBD2 matching 7 bases. Germline CDR1 and CDR2: SQVTM and ANQGSEA. Germline trimming cut 4 bases from V and 5 bases from J; bases unmatched to any gene: 2. The CDR3 length is 12 residues. The CDR3 protein is CSVAGTNNEQFF. In DNA form, the CDR3 reads TGCAGCGTTGCCGGGACTAACAATGAGCAGTTCTTC.

This chain links TRBV13 with TRBJ1-2, with D perhaps TRBD1 (6 bases). Germline V lookup: CDR1 PRHDT, CDR2 FYEKMQ (reference sequence). This CDR3 contains 15 residues. V was pared by 2 bases and J by 4 bases, with 14 bases between. This CDR3 is CASSLISDRIYGYTF. As DNA, the CDR3 is TGTGCCAGCAGCTTAATATCCGACAGGATCTATGGCTACACCTTC.

This clonotype was found many times. The J gene is TRBJ2-1, the V gene TRBV7-2; perhaps TRBD2 as D (6 bases). The CDR3 sequence is 14 residues long. V lost 6 bases to trimming and J lost 12 bases, with 21 bases between them. Germline CDR1 is SGHTA and CDR2 is FQGNSA. CDR3 sequence: CASRRGPSGAGQFF. CDR3 sequence (DNA): TGTGCCAGCAGGCGGGGCCCCAGTGGGGCGGGGCAGTTCTTC.

This clonotype was seen only a few times. The rearrangement uses TRBV13 and TRBJ2-3; D perhaps matches TRBD2 (6 bases). Germline V CDR1 and CDR2: PRHDT, FYEKMQ (reference sequence). The CDR3 runs to 17 residues. The V gene lost 3 bases and the J gene lost 2 bases, with 18 bases spanning the gap. The CDR3 nucleotides read TGTGCCAGCAGCTTGCCCCCGGGGCGGGACCTCACAGATACGCAGTATTTT. Protein: CASSLPPGRDLTDTQYF.

This clonotype was seen many times. The chain recombines TRBV11-2 with TRBJ2-1; D is unclear. This CDR3 region has 16 residues. V was trimmed by 3 bases and J by 0 bases, leaving 12 bases between them. CDR1 and CDR2 from the germline V gene are SGHAT and FQNNGV. The CDR3 loop is CASSFPLGGSYNEQFF. The CDR3 nucleotides are TGTGCCAGCAGCTTCCCCTTAGGTGGCTCCTACAATGAGCAGTTCTTC.

This CDR3 is CSAPSDRAGTSGSRRQYF. The CDR3 nucleotides are TGCAGTGCCCCATCTGACAGGGCCGGGACTAGCGGGAGTAGGAGGCAGTACTTC. The V and J genes are TRBV20-1 and TRBJ2-7; 14 bases line up with TRBD2. V shed 6 bases, J shed 9 bases, and the junction held 22 bases outside the gene matches. Germline values: CDR1 DFQATT, CDR2 SNEGSKA (reference sequence). The CDR3 covers 18 residues.

Only a few counts were recorded for this clonotype. The chain uses TRBV4-1 and TRBJ1-2; perhaps TRBD1 as D (6 bases). Trimming removed 7 bases at V and 5 bases at J, with 17 bases between. This CDR3 is built from 14 residues. Germline V gene sequence: CDR1 MGHRA, CDR2 YSYEKL. The CDR3 loop reads CASTTGGHVYGYTF. CDR3 DNA sequence: TGCGCCAGCACCACCGGGGGCCATGTATATGGCTACACCTTC.

V is TRBV3-1 and J is TRBJ1-2; unclear D gene. Germline CDR1 LGHDT, CDR2 YNNKEL (reference sequence). Trimming stripped 1 base from V and 4 bases from J, with 19 bases between. CDR3 length equals 17 residues. The CDR3 DNA is TGTGCCAGCAGCCAAGGCCCGTCCTCAGGAGGCAGCTATGGCTACACCTTC. Protein: CASSQGPSSGGSYGYTF.

This clonotype was detected a few times. The chain couples TRBV7-9 to TRBJ1-1; no definite D call. Germline V lookup: CDR1 SEHNR, CDR2 FQNEAQ (reference sequence). V was pared by 7 bases and J by 4 bases, with 10 bases between. The CDR3 totals 12 residues. The CDR3 sequence is CASNPRGTEAFF. The DNA of the CDR3 is TGTGCCAGCAACCCGCGGGGCACTGAAGCTTTCTTT.

Ten or more counts support this clonotype. This sequence joins TRBV5-1 and TRBJ2-3, with 7 bases identical to TRBD1. After removal of 1 base from V and 5 bases from J, the junction contained 16 bases not matched to a gene. Per germline, CDR1 SGHRS and CDR2 YFSETQ. The CDR3 consists of 18 residues. CDR3 coding DNA: TGCGCCAGCAGCTTGAATGATCTTCCAGGGGCAGGGGGAGATACGCAGTATTTT. Its translation is CASSLNDLPGAGGDTQYF.

The rearrangement links TRBV19 to TRBJ1-1, with 7 bases matching TRBD1. The CDR3 extends over 13 amino acids. Germline V gene data show CDR1 as LNHDA and CDR2 as SQIVND (reference sequence). The CDR3 nucleotides are TGTGCTAGTCATTTCAGACAGGGAGGTGGAGCTTTCTTT. This sequence encodes CASHFRQGGGAFF.

This clonotype was detected only a few times. The rearrangement joins TRBV9 to TRBJ2-7, with a weak D call TRBD2 (6 bases). This CDR3 contains 14 residues. Germline V gene lookup returns CDR1 SGDLS and CDR2 YYNGEE. Trimming removed 0 bases at V and 0 bases at J, with 7 bases between. The DNA of the CDR3 is TGTGCCAGCAGCGTAGAAGCGGGCTCCTACGAGCAGTACTTC. It is translated as CASSVEAGSYEQYF.

This clonotype was seen a few times. J is TRBJ1-3 and V is TRBV7-9, with a weak D call TRBD1 (5 bases). Trimming cost V 5 bases and J 4 bases, with 15 bases left between them. The length of the CDR3 is 15 residues. The germline gives CDR1 SEHNR, CDR2 FQNEAQ (reference sequence). In DNA, the CDR3 is TGTGCCAGCAGCGACCGAGGGACGGCCGGAAACACCATATATTTT. Encoded protein: CASSDRGTAGNTIYF.

In its sample, this clonotype was seen many times. J is TRBJ1-2 and V is TRBV3-1, with 8 bases that match TRBD1. The length of the CDR3 is 15 residues. Trimming took 0 bases from V and 3 from J; bases not matched to a gene: 3. Germline lookup yields CDR1 LGHDT and CDR2 YNNKEL (reference sequence). CDR3 region: CASSQEGQGYYGYTF. In DNA form, the CDR3 reads TGTGCCAGCAGCCAAGAAGGACAGGGCTACTATGGCTACACCTTC.

This clonotype was found many times. The chain carries TRBV2 and TRBJ2-5; unclear D gene. Germline V CDR1 and CDR2: SNHLY, FYNNEI. This CDR3 is 12 amino acids long. The V end was cut by 2 bases, the J end by 5 bases, with 6 bases between. Here the CDR3 DNA reads TGTGCCAGCAGTGAACGACGGGAGACCCAGTACTTC. Encoded protein: CASSERRETQYF.

This clonotype was found a few times. This CDR3 reads CASSLGSSYPGELFF. The CDR3 DNA follows: TGTGCCAGCAGCTTAGGGTCCTCGTACCCCGGGGAGCTGTTTTTT. V and J are TRBV11-3 and TRBJ2-2, with D uncertain. The CDR3 spans 15 residues. Trimming left V 1 base short and J 6 bases short, with 12 bases between. The V gene's germline CDR1 is SGHNT and CDR2 YENEEA.

This chain joins TRBV6-9 and TRBJ1-2; 9 nucleotides match TRBD1. The germline V gene has CDR1 MNHGY and CDR2 SVAAGI. The CDR3 runs 14 residues. Losses at the gene ends were 2 bases for V and 5 bases for J; bases not matched to a gene: 3. This chain's CDR3 is CASSYLGQGYGYTF. In DNA form, the CDR3 reads TGTGCCAGCAGTTATCTCGGACAGGGGTATGGCTACACCTTC.